This TCR beta chain was sequenced in a study of OX40 agonist ivuxolimab in advanced cancers. General study findings and limits: Some of the lowest clonal expansion was seen in partial responders at 0.1-3.0 mg/kg.

Only one count was recorded for this clone. Antigen unknown. CDR1 MNHEY and CDR2 SMNVEV come from the germline V gene (reference sequence). The length of the CDR3 is 15 residues. V dropped 8 bases and J dropped 4 bases, with 20 bases sitting between them. Measured with immunoSEQ multiplex PCR; TCRdb has only the in-frame clones, and not every one. This sample has around 12,000 clones, with roughly three quarters found just once. The source of this sequence is an adult with an advanced solid tumor such as melanoma, head and neck, liver or kidney cancer. This specimen consisted of CD4+ or CD8+ T cells sorted from blood, obtained in a trial of the OX40 agonist ivuxolimab. The rearrangement uses TRBV27 and TRBJ2-5; D remains ambiguous. Here the CDR3 DNA reads TGTGCCAGCGGATTCGAGCCCGCAGGTAGAGAGACCCAGTACTTC. This gives the protein CASGFEPAGRETQYF.